One T cell receptor beta chain is described in this entry. What it binds is not known. Germline CDR1 is SGHVS and CDR2 is FQNEAQ. There are 17 residues in the CDR3. Losses at the gene ends were 2 bases for V and 4 bases for J; bases not matched to a gene: 9. This record comes from a study of T-cell reconstitution after alpha-beta-depleted transplantation in children. Unique molecular identifiers were incorporated during preparation of the TCRbeta library. TCRdb fed the PCR reads into MiXCR, producing one record per CDR3 protein. In the table there are just over 950,000 distinct CDR3 sequences, roughly 29% of which are singletons. Overall study results and limits: T cells produced anew were the main source of T-cell counts and diversity one year after transplant. By about two months after transplant, alpha-beta T cells reportedly arose from several hundred graft clones that had expanded.

This specimen consisted of PBMCs, mostly from graft donor cells, obtained 360 days after TCRalphabeta/CD19-depleted stem cell transplant. The rearrangement uses TRBV7-8 and TRBJ2-3, with 10 bases aligning to TRBD2. The clonotype comes from a boy younger than two who had a stem cell transplant for SCID, so the T cells may come from the graft donor. CDR3 protein: CASSLLGLAISPDTQYF. The CDR3 DNA reads TGTGCCAGCAGCTTATTGGGACTAGCGATTAGCCCAGATACGCAGTATTTT. The full variable domain, its missing parts supplied by reference TRBV7-8 and TRBJ2-3, is GAGVSQSPRYKVAKRGQDVALRCDPISGHVSLFWYQQALGQGPEFLTYFQNEAQLDKSGLPSDRFFAERPEGSVSTLKIQRTQQEDSAVYLCASSLLGLAISPDTQYFGPGTRLTVL.